This T cell receptor beta chain was captured by sequencing in a study of CD8 T cells in Susac syndrome (dated by TCRdb to the late 2010s). About the study as a whole: Repertoire sequencing was used to test whether CD8+ T cell activation and differentiation in Susac syndrome was antigen driven. Clonality of the CD8+ T cell repertoire was compared between eleven to twelve healthy donors, about 14 Susac syndrome patients and around 15 multiple sclerosis patients.

Regarding this clonotype: Its target antigen remains unknown. Per-nucleotide qualities are absent, and no much larger clonotype sits a single base away.

RNA was extracted with the RNeasy kit and roughly 0.5 to 1 ug was reverse transcribed using random hexamers. The immunoSEQ multiplex PCR assay, covering 54 Vbeta and 13 Jbeta segments, was used to amplify TCR beta CDR3 regions. To correct PCR amplification bias, a synthetic template baseline was used for both primer optimization and computational correction. In the original analysis: Only productive sequences were kept, with reads annotated to V, D and J genes according to IMGT and analyzed in immunoSEQ Analyzer. Clonality was computed as one minus Shannon entropy normalized by log2 of the number of productive unique sequences. For each patient and control, public and private clones were evaluated within the 100 most prevalent clones. Susac-specific clones were defined as absent from healthy and MS cohorts, 850 to 1,300 published viral clones and other ImmuneACCESS disease sequences. In TCRdb, the public reads were trimmed at Q25 with fastp and aligned with MiXCR, with productive beta chains retained. Every entry covers one CDR3 protein and lists the most common genes and DNA from its rows. The V and J calls were determined by TCRdb, not by the authors. The sample table holds hundreds of thousands of distinct CDR3 sequences, of which more than 80% were seen once. The ten largest clones capture roughly 0.1% of the sample.

Overall study outcomes, separate from this receptor: The number of individuals in the TCR sequencing and HLA analysis was acknowledged as relatively small.

From cysteine to phenylalanine, the CDR3 is 12 amino acids long. The DNA shown is the 36-base CDR3, in frame from base 1. CDR1 is given as MGHRA and CDR2 as YSYEKL, both from the germline V gene. V was cut back by 0 bases and J by 10 bases, leaving a gap of 9 bases between them. Peripheral blood CD8+ and CD4+ T cells from healthy donors, Susac syndrome patients and multiple sclerosis patients were profiled using high-throughput TCR beta sequencing. Treatment-naive patients with stable or active relapsing-remitting disease fulfilling revised McDonald criteria were used as multiple sclerosis controls. Bulk CD8+ and CD4+ T cells were purified by magnetic negative isolation, while CD8+ TEMRA cells were enriched using FACS. Blood was drawn into EDTA tubes, processed within 24 hours, and PBMCs were isolated by density gradient centrifugation. PBMCs intended for TCR sequencing were cryopreserved in liquid nitrogen and were subsequently thawed in a 37 degrees C water bath. Purity of sorted or isolated CD4+, CD8+ and CD8+ TEMRA cells was at least 90%.

The sequencing input was CD8+ T cells from PBMCs. This receptor was taken from a human donor with multiple sclerosis. The rearranged segments are TRBV4-1 and TRBJ1-1; the D gene assignment is ambiguous. The CDR3 loop reads CASSQDLDGAFF. The base sequence is TGCGCCAGCAGCCAAGATCTAGATGGAGCTTTCTTT.